This entry lists 28 T cell receptor beta chains sequenced from one sample in a study of CD8 T cells in ankylosing spondylitis. Via MiXCR, TCRdb re-called the 5' RACE reads, giving one row per CDR3 protein. The sample has about 260,000 distinct CDR3 sequences, 20% to 30% seen once. Sequencing was done on a sample of blood, either unsorted or a sorted T cell fraction (not recorded which). The receptor source for this set is a male donor with ankylosing spondylitis or in good health (not recorded which).

This clonotype was found many times. The gene calls are TRBV11-2 and TRBJ2-2; no definite D call. Germline CDR1 is SGHAT and CDR2 is FQNNGV. The length of the CDR3 is 11 residues. Trimming took off 5 bases at V and 5 bases at J, with 3 bases between the two ends. Here the CDR3 reads CASSITGELFF. In DNA form, the CDR3 reads TGTGCCAGCAGCATTACCGGGGAGCTGTTTTTT.

Ten or more counts support this clonotype. The rearrangement uses TRBV20-1 and TRBJ1-5, with D possibly TRBD1 on 5 matching bases. V lost 3 bases and J lost 1, with 13 bases in between. The CDR3 contains 15 residues. CDR1 is DFQATT, CDR2 SNEGSKA, per germline (reference sequence). The CDR3 spells CSARRDRGSNQPQHF. The CDR3 bases are TGCAGTGCTAGGAGGGACCGCGGGAGCAATCAGCCCCAGCATTTT.

This clonotype was picked up a small number of times. V usage is TRBV20-1 and J usage is TRBJ2-5; 10 bases fit TRBD1. The CDR3 sequence is 15 residues long. The trim removed 1 base at V and 5 bases at J, leaving 7 bases unmatched. CDR1 and CDR2 from the germline V gene are DFQATT and SNEGSKA (reference sequence). As DNA, the CDR3 is TGCAGTGCTAGAGGGACAGGGGGGTCTTGGGAGACCCAGTACTTC. It translates to CSARGTGGSWETQYF.

This clonotype was counted ten times or more. The J gene is TRBJ1-5, the V gene TRBV27; D call uncertain. Germline V CDR1 and CDR2: MNHEY, SMNVEV (reference sequence). V lost 1 base to trimming and J lost 9 bases, with 10 bases between them. The CDR3 runs to 13 residues. The chain's CDR3 is CASSLYWGLPQHF. CDR3 bases: TGTGCCAGCAGTTTATATTGGGGTTTGCCCCAGCATTTT.

This chain connects TRBV24-1 to TRBJ2-6, with 8 positions matching TRBD2. Looked up from germline, CDR1 is KGHDR and CDR2 is SFDVKD. With 8 bases clipped from V and 1 base from J, the junction kept 3 bases outside the gene matches. There are 15 residues in the CDR3. The CDR3 region is CATNGGGSGANVLTF. For the CDR3, the DNA is TGTGCCACCAACGGGGGGGGGTCTGGGGCCAACGTCCTGACTTTC.

This clonotype was found many times. The chain uses TRBV12-3 or TRBV12-4 and TRBJ2-3; the D is unclear. The CDR3 sequence is 14 residues long. With 6 bases removed from V and 0 bases from J, the gap between germline ends came to 10 bases. The CDR3 loop reads CASRTMGSTDTQYF. CDR3 coding DNA: TGTGCCAGCAGAACGATGGGGAGCACAGATACGCAGTATTTT.

This clonotype was seen repeatedly, ten times or more. The chain carries TRBV11-2 and TRBJ1-1; 10 bases agree with TRBD1. Unmatched junction bases numbered 6, after V lost 5 bases and J lost 6 bases. The CDR3 is made up of 14 amino acids. Germline lookup yields CDR1 SGHAT and CDR2 FQNNGV. CDR3 nucleotide sequence: TGTGCCAGCAGCACGAGGGACAGGGGATCTGAAGCTTTCTTT. Protein sequence: CASSTRDRGSEAFF.

This chain joins TRBV19 and TRBJ1-1, with 7 bases that match TRBD1. CDR1 and CDR2 from the germline V gene are LNHDA and SQIVND (reference sequence). Trimming cost V 0 bases and J 2 bases; bases outside gene matches: 3. The CDR3 contains 15 residues. For the CDR3, the DNA is TGTGCCAGTAGTATAGATGACAGGGACAACACTGAAGCTTTCTTT. Residues: CASSIDDRDNTEAFF.

In its sample, this clonotype was seen many times. The chain has TRBV10-3 and TRBJ2-7; D perhaps matches TRBD1 (5 bases). This CDR3 is 13 amino acids long. Germline values: CDR1 ENHRY, CDR2 SYGVKD. V dropped 2 bases and J dropped 5 bases, with 10 bases sitting between them. The CDR3 DNA is TGTGCCATCAGTGAGATGGGGCGGAACGAGCAGTACTTC. Encoded protein: CAISEMGRNEQYF.

This clonotype was recorded many times. The chain couples TRBV20-1 to TRBJ2-5, with a tentative D call TRBD1 (7 bases). The ends were cut back, 6 bases at V and 5 bases at J, with 13 bases in the middle. Germline V gives CDR1 DFQATT, CDR2 SNEGSKA (reference sequence). This CDR3 is built from 12 residues. The CDR3 DNA follows: TGCAGTGCAGTACAGGGGAGGGAGACCCAGTACTTC. Protein sequence: CSAVQGRETQYF.

Worth noting for this clonotype: A much more abundant neighbour one base away suggests this may be a read error. The V gene is TRBV12-3 or TRBV12-4, the J gene TRBJ2-3; D unresolved. The J call may be faulty, since TRBJ1-5 better matches the DNA end. The CDR3 totals 15 residues. The CDR3 bases are TGTGCCAGCAGTTTAGGGAAAGCGGGCACAGATACGCAGCATTTT. Amino acids: CASSLGKAGTDTQHF.

At least ten counts were recorded for this clonotype. The genes are TRBV12-3 or TRBV12-4 and TRBJ2-5; 9 bases map to TRBD2. The CDR3 consists of 14 residues. The trim removed 5 bases at V and 5 bases at J, leaving 6 bases unmatched. The CDR3 sequence is CASSPQAGGETQYF. The CDR3 DNA is TGTGCCAGCAGTCCCCAGGCGGGGGGGGAGACCCAGTACTTC.

This clonotype has just a few counts. This chain connects TRBV20-1 to TRBJ2-7; D may be TRBD2 (5 bases). This CDR3 has 14 amino acids. Germline V lookup: CDR1 DFQATT, CDR2 SNEGSKA (reference sequence). With 5 bases removed from V and 0 bases from J, the gap between germline ends came to 14 bases. The CDR3, as DNA: TGCAGTGCTTGCGGGCAGGCGAGCTCCTACGAGCAGTACTTC. It is translated as CSACGQASSYEQYF.

V usage is TRBV11-2 and J usage is TRBJ1-1; D uncertain. This CDR3 contains 18 residues. Trimming left V 3 bases short and J 1 base short, with 21 bases between. CDR1 is SGHAT, CDR2 FQNNGV, per germline. CDR3 in amino acids: CASSFRSWILPRNTEAFF. The CDR3 DNA reads TGTGCCAGCAGCTTTAGGTCGTGGATACTACCTCGGAACACTGAAGCTTTCTTT.

This clonotype has more than one count but fewer than ten. V gene TRBV29-1 combines with J gene TRBJ1-2, with a tentative D call TRBD1 (5 bases). This CDR3 has 12 residues. The V gene's germline CDR1 is SQVTM and CDR2 ANQGSEA. Trimming left V 4 bases short and J 8 bases short, with 14 bases between. CDR3 nucleotide sequence: TGCAGCGTTGGTACGGGGCTGGGAGGCTACACCTTC. Protein: CSVGTGLGGYTF.

Remarks on this clonotype: At one end, the junction sequence differs from germline, possibly due to a read error. V and J are TRBV12-3 or TRBV12-4 and TRBJ2-7; the D gene could be TRBD1 or TRBD2 (5 bases each). The CDR3 runs 13 residues. The CDR3 spells CASTLGTSFEQYF. As DNA, the CDR3 is TGTGCCAGCACCCTAGGGACCTCCTTCGAGCAGTACTTC.

The table lists this clonotype with a count of one. The chain carries TRBV9 and TRBJ2-1; no clear D gene. The V gene's germline CDR1 is SGDLS and CDR2 YYNGEE. With 0 bases removed from V and 8 bases from J, the gap between germline ends came to 15 bases. This CDR3 has 15 amino acids. In DNA, the CDR3 is TGTGCCAGCAGCGTAGCTCAGTCTACCGCCCATGAGCAGTTCTTC. It specifies CASSVAQSTAHEQFF. Full variable domain (missing parts from reference TRBV9 and TRBJ2-1): DSGVTQTPKHLITATGQRVTLRCSPRSGDLSVYWYQQSLDQGLQFLIQYYNGEERAKGNILERFSAQQFPDLHSELNLSSLELGDSALYFCASSVAQSTAHEQFFGPGTRLTVL.

In this sample, this clonotype turned up many times. The J gene is TRBJ1-1, the V gene TRBV10-3; D gene uncertain. This CDR3 region has 14 residues. Germline lookup yields CDR1 ENHRY and CDR2 SYGVKD. The V end lost 2 bases, the J end lost 2 bases, and 9 bases lay between the germline ends. CDR3 in DNA: TGTGCCATCAGTGAGCCCCATCGCAACACTGAAGCTTTCTTT. Encoded protein: CAISEPHRNTEAFF.

This clonotype has more than one count but fewer than ten. The chain couples TRBV20-1 to TRBJ2-5; D not certain. CDR1 is DFQATT, CDR2 SNEGSKA, per germline (reference sequence). There are 11 residues in the CDR3. Trimming took off 6 bases at V and 2 bases at J, with 7 bases between the two ends. CDR3 nucleotides: TGCAGTGCACAGCTTCAAGAGACCCAGTACTTC. This codes for CSAQLQETQYF.

This clonotype was counted only a few times. The chain links TRBV5-6 to TRBJ2-5; a weak D match, TRBD1 (5 bases). Deletions cut 3 bases from V and 3 bases from J, with 15 bases between. CDR3 length: 15 residues. The germline gives CDR1 SGHDT, CDR2 YYEEEE. CDR3 coding DNA: TGTGCCAGCAGCTACGCACGGACAACGGAAGAGACCCAGTACTTC. As protein: CASSYARTTEETQYF. Combining the CDR3 with reference TRBV5-6 and TRBJ2-5 gives the whole variable domain DAGVTQSPTHLIKTRGQQVTLRCSPKSGHDTVSWYQQALGQGPQFIFQYYEEEERQRGNFPDRFSGHQFPNYSSELNVNALLLGDSALYLCASSYARTTEETQYFGPGTRLLVL.

V usage is TRBV20-1 and J usage is TRBJ2-7; D tentatively reads TRBD1 or TRBD2 (7 bases each). The V end was cut by 5 bases, the J end by 2 bases, with 13 bases between. Germline CDR1 DFQATT, CDR2 SNEGSKA (reference sequence). CDR3 length: 13 residues. The CDR3 region is CSAPGGGTYEQYF. The CDR3 region has the DNA TGCAGTGCTCCAGGGGGGGGAACCTACGAGCAGTACTTC.

This chain connects TRBV12-3 or TRBV12-4 to TRBJ2-5; D is unresolved. The CDR3 extends over 13 amino acids. Trimming stripped 6 bases from V and 5 bases from J, with 13 bases between. The CDR3 sequence is CASSRVAGETQYF. DNA of the CDR3: TGTGCCAGCAGCCGGGTAGCTGGGGAGACCCAGTACTTC.

V usage is TRBV18 and J usage is TRBJ2-3; no clear D. CDR1 and CDR2 (germline): KGHSH, LQKENI. V was trimmed by 3 bases and J by 4 bases, leaving 11 bases between them. This CDR3 is built from 14 residues. The CDR3 loop is CASSPPPTADTQYF. The CDR3 DNA follows: TGTGCCAGCTCACCGCCTCCGACCGCAGATACGCAGTATTTT.

The chain links TRBV20-1 to TRBJ2-3, with D perhaps matching TRBD2 (6 bases). V was shortened by 1 base and J by 15 bases, with 20 bases between the two germline ends. The CDR3 totals 13 residues. CDR1 is DFQATT, CDR2 SNEGSKA, per germline (reference sequence). The CDR3 protein is CSARGRRDPAKYF. CDR3 nucleotides: TGCAGTGCTAGAGGGAGGCGGGACCCCGCCAAATATTTT.

This clonotype was picked up many times. V gene TRBV12-3 or TRBV12-4 combines with J gene TRBJ2-5; D unclear. Trimming left V 1 base short and J 13 bases short, with 13 bases between. The CDR3 runs to 12 residues. For the CDR3, the DNA is TGTGCCAGCAGTTTAGGTTCCGGAGCCCGGTACTTC. Its protein is CASSLGSGARYF.

This sequence joins TRBV9 and TRBJ2-7; D may correspond to TRBD1 or TRBD2 (6 bases each). V was pared by 0 bases and J by 6 bases, with 13 bases between. The CDR3 runs 14 residues. The germline CDR1 and CDR2 sequences are SGDLS and YYNGEE. DNA of the CDR3: TGTGCCAGCAGCGTAGGGGCAGGGGAGGCCGAGCAGTACTTC. Its protein is CASSVGAGEAEQYF.

The gene calls are TRBV7-8 and TRBJ2-5, with 8 nucleotides matching TRBD1. Trimming removed 2 bases from V and 7 bases from J; junction bases left unmatched: 12. Germline V lookup: CDR1 SGHVS, CDR2 FQNEAQ. The CDR3 is 16 amino acids. The CDR3 loop is CASSLISRQGTRTQYF. The CDR3 region has the DNA TGTGCCAGCAGCTTAATTAGTCGACAGGGGACCCGGACCCAGTACTTC.

Only a few counts were recorded for this clonotype. The chain carries TRBV6-1 and TRBJ2-1; 10 bases align to TRBD2. The CDR3 is 15 residues long. V gave up 5 bases and J gave up 8 bases; unmatched junction bases: 9. The germline V gene has CDR1 MNHNS and CDR2 SASEGT. CDR3 region: CASSRSSGGRDEQFF. DNA for the CDR3: TGTGCCAGCAGTAGGTCTAGCGGGGGCAGGGATGAGCAGTTCTTC.